Only a few counts were recorded for the clone carrying this TCR beta chain. Sequencing used immunoSEQ multiplex PCR; TCRdb keeps in-frame clones, though not all of them. The sample includes hundreds of thousands of clones, 83% of them seen just once. This sample stems from a study of blood T cell repertoires in COVID-19. Overall study: Sites across the United States, Italy and Spain contributed samples from acute and convalescent COVID-19. T cells, B-cell-depleted T cells, or PBMCs provided the cDNA or gDNA that served as material.

This CDR3 region has 11 residues. Germline CDR1 is SGHDT and CDR2 is YYEEEE. The ends were cut back, 0 bases at V and 10 bases at J, with 5 bases in the middle. Those enrolled in Seattle joined during active infection and were followed longitudinally afterward. The chain has TRBV5-6 and TRBJ2-1; D unclear. The TCR sequence derives from a woman aged 25 to 39 with COVID-19, enrolled during active disease. The source material was peripheral blood. CDR3 protein: CASSLGSEQFF. The CDR3 DNA sequence: TGTGCCAGCAGCTTGGGGAGCGAGCAGTTCTTC. Full variable domain (remainder filled in from reference TRBV5-6 and TRBJ2-1): DAGVTQSPTHLIKTRGQQVTLRCSPKSGHDTVSWYQQALGQGPQFIFQYYEEEERQRGNFPDRFSGHQFPNYSSELNVNALLLGDSALYLCASSLGSEQFFGPGTRLTVL.